This is a list of T cell receptor beta chains from one sample in a study of T-cell memory formation after mild COVID-19. TCRdb recomputed calls from the 5' RACE reads with MiXCR, one row per CDR3 protein. The sample shows roughly 220,000 distinct CDR3 sequences, around 9.5% of them seen only once. The sample comprised PBMCs or a T cell subset sorted from them (not recorded which). These receptors were obtained from a young man who had mild COVID-19 (a few samples of this study predate the infection). Cell type and time point are not known. CDR3s include the opening cysteine and the closing phenylalanine or tryptophan. D genes are given only for firm matches. The size entry is marked missing in some rows and otherwise reads once, few, many or a size class.

TRBJ2-3 | 16 | TRBV5-1 | TRBD2 | few | TGCGCCAGCAGCTTGTCTCGACTAGCGGGGTCAGATACGCAGTATTTT | CASSLSRLAGSDTQYF
TRBJ2-5 | 14 | TRBV27 | . | few | TGTGCCAGCAGTTTAATGGGTAGGGGTGAGACCCAGTACTTC | CASSLMGRGETQYF
TRBJ2-1 | 18 | TRBV9 | . | few | TGTGCCAGCAGCGTAGGTTCTGGGGGATCGGCCTACGGAAATGAGCAGTTCTTC | CASSVGSGGSAYGNEQFF
TRBJ1-1 | 14 | TRBV5-1 | . | many | TGCGCCAGCAGCTTTGTGGGGGCGAACACTGAAGCTTTCTTT | CASSFVGANTEAFF
TRBJ2-3 | 18 | TRBV6-2/TRBV6-3 | TRBD2 | . | TGTGCCAGCAGTTACTCCTTGGCGGGGGGGCTTTTTTCAGATACGCAGTATTTT | CASSYSLAGGLFSDTQYF
TRBJ2-3 | 12 | TRBV24-1 | . | few | TGTGCCACCAGTGGCCAGGCAGATACGCAGTATTTT | CATSGQADTQYF
TRBJ2-7 | 17 | TRBV19 | TRBD2 | . | TGTGCCAGTAGCCGAGGGACTGCTGGGACTAGCGCGTACGAGCAGTACTTC | CASSRGTAGTSAYEQYF
TRBJ2-5 | 15 | TRBV29-1 | TRBD2 | few | TGCAGCGCCCAACCCGGGACTAGCGGGAAAGAGACCCAGTACTTC | CSAQPGTSGKETQYF
TRBJ2-1 | 13 | TRBV12-3/TRBV12-4 | . | . | TGTGCCAGCAGCGGGGGACTGATCAATGAGCAGTTCTTC | CASSGGLINEQFF
TRBJ2-7 | 12 | TRBV29-1 | . | . | TGCAGCGCGGGGGACAGAGTCGACGAGCAGTACTTC | CSAGDRVDEQYF
TRBJ2-3 | 17 | TRBV5-8 | TRBD1 | . | TGTGCCAGCAGCCGCCACCTGGGGACAGAAAGCACAGATACGCAGTATTTT | CASSRHLGTESTDTQYF
TRBJ2-1 | 16 | TRBV4-3 | TRBD2 | . | TGCGCCAGCAGCTACACCGGGACTAGCGGCATCAATGAGCAGTTCTTC | CASSYTGTSGINEQFF
TRBJ2-5 | 12 | TRBV6-2/TRBV6-3 | . | few | TGTGCCAGCTCAGGAACTCGGAAGACCCAGTACTTC | CASSGTRKTQYF
TRBJ2-3 | 13 | TRBV10-3 | . | few | TGTGCCATCAGTGAGGTCTTTACAGATACGCAGTATTTT | CAISEVFTDTQYF
TRBJ2-3 | 11 | TRBV20-1 | . | . | TGCAGTGCCCGAAGGGGAGATACGCAGTATTTT | CSARRGDTQYF
TRBJ2-7 | 14 | TRBV7-9 | TRBD2 | few | TGTGCCAGCAGCCGCGGGGGGCCAGGCTACGAGCAGTACTTC | CASSRGGPGYEQYF
TRBJ2-5 | 15 | TRBV5-1 | TRBD1 | . | TGCGCCAGCAGCTCGTGGACAGGGACTCGAGAGACCCAGTACTTC | CASSSWTGTRETQYF
TRBJ2-1 | 14 | TRBV7-3 | . | many | TGTGCCAGCAGCTTATCCCACCGGGGCGGAGAGCAGTTCTTC | CASSLSHRGGEQFF
TRBJ1-1 | 18 | TRBV5-1 | . | many | TGCGCCAGCAGCTTGGTGGCCGCTACCTGGAGGGTGAACACTGAAGCTTTCTTT | CASSLVAATWRVNTEAFF
TRBJ1-1 | 14 | TRBV7-9 | . | many | TGTGCCAGCAGCTTAGCGGGGGTGAACACTGAAGCTTTCTTT | CASSLAGVNTEAFF
TRBJ2-3 | 14 | TRBV12-3/TRBV12-4 | . | . | TGTGCCAGCACCCTTCCAGGGACCACAGATACGCAGTATTTT | CASTLPGTTDTQYF
TRBJ1-4 | 14 | TRBV27 | TRBD1 | few | TGTGCCAGCAGTTACGCGACAGGGGACGAAAAACTGTTTTTT | CASSYATGDEKLFF
TRBJ1-3 | 15 | TRBV20-1 | . | . | TGCAGTGCTAGAGATCCCCGGGGAAGTGGGGACACCATATATTTT | CSARDPRGSGDTIYF
TRBJ2-5 | 14 | TRBV5-1 | TRBD2 | few | TGCGCCAGCAGCTTGGCGCCGGGGGGAGAGACCCAGTACTTC | CASSLAPGGETQYF
TRBJ2-3 | 14 | TRBV7-2 | . | few | TGTGCCAGCAGCGCTACTGCAAAGGGTGATACGCAGTATTTT | CASSATAKGDTQYF
TRBJ2-5 | 16 | TRBV2 | . | few | TGTGCCAGCAGTGAGGGACCCCCCGGGAACTACGAGACCCAGTACTTC | CASSEGPPGNYETQYF
TRBJ2-7 | 17 | TRBV18 | TRBD1 | . | TGTGCCAGCTCACCACCTAGGACAGGGACTTTGTCGGAGGAGCAGTACTTC | CASSPPRTGTLSEEQYF
TRBJ2-1 | 13 | TRBV28 | TRBD1 | . | TGTGCCACCGCGGACAGGGGGTACAATGAGCAGTTCTTC | CATADRGYNEQFF
TRBJ2-1 | 13 | TRBV10-3 | . | many | TGTGCCATCAGTGAATCGGGGAGCAATGAGCAGTTCTTC | CAISESGSNEQFF
TRBJ2-7 | 13 | TRBV10-3 | TRBD1 | . | TGTGCCATCAGTGGGGACAGCAACTACGAGCAGTACTTC | CAISGDSNYEQYF
TRBJ2-1 | 13 | TRBV11-1 | . | many | TGTGCCAGCACCGCAGGTGTCTACAATGAGCAGTTCTTC | CASTAGVYNEQFF
TRBJ2-3 | 16 | TRBV7-3 | . | . | TGTGCCAGCAGCCAACACCCCAAGTCCGGGGGAGATACGCAGTATTTT | CASSQHPKSGGDTQYF
TRBJ1-1 | 13 | TRBV3-1 | . | . | TGTGCCAGCAACCGACAGCCGAACACTGAAGCTTTCTTT | CASNRQPNTEAFF
TRBJ2-7 | 13 | TRBV20-1 | TRBD1 | . | TGCAGTGCTAGATTGGACAGGGGGCGCGAGCAGTACTTC | CSARLDRGREQYF
TRBJ1-1 | 14 | TRBV12-3/TRBV12-4 | . | many | TGTGCCAGCAGTTTAAGGGAAATGAACACTGAAGCTTTCTTT | CASSLREMNTEAFF
TRBJ2-6 | 14 | TRBV28 | . | few | TGTGCCAGCATCCCCGGCTCTGGGGCCAACGTCCTGACTTTC | CASIPGSGANVLTF
TRBJ1-1 | 15 | TRBV7-3 | TRBD1 | . | TGTGCCAGCAGCTTAATGAGGGGGCCGAACACTGAAGCTTTCTTT | CASSLMRGPNTEAFF
TRBJ1-1 | 16 | TRBV4-2 | . | few | TGTGCCAGCAGCCGGGTAGGCAGGGGTCGACGGACTGAAGCTTTCTTT | CASSRVGRGRRTEAFF
TRBJ1-2 | 13 | TRBV5-1 | . | few | TGCGCCAGCAGCGAACACGCCGTCTATGGCTACACCTTC | CASSEHAVYGYTF
TRBJ1-6 | 15 | TRBV7-9 | . | few | TGTGCCAGCAGCTTCGAGACAGCCTATAATTCACCCCTCCACTTT | CASSFETAYNSPLHF
TRBJ2-1 | 20 | TRBV15 | TRBD2 | . | TGTGCCACCAGCAGAGTGGGACCACCTGAATACCGCGGGACTAATCATGAGCAGTTCTTC | CATSRVGPPEYRGTNHEQFF
TRBJ2-4 | 12 | TRBV6-6 | TRBD1 | . | TGTGCCAGCAGTCCAGACAGGGACATTCAGTACTTC | CASSPDRDIQYF
TRBJ2-1 | 16 | TRBV5-1 | TRBD1 | . | TGCGCCAGCAGCAGTACAGGGGCAGACCTCTACAATGAGCAGTTCTTC | CASSSTGADLYNEQFF
TRBJ2-1 | 15 | TRBV25-1 | . | few | TGTGCCAGCAGTTTCCTGGGGGGGGGCGACAATGAGCAGTTCTTC | CASSFLGGGDNEQFF
TRBJ1-1 | 19 | TRBV5-1 | TRBD1 | . | TGCGCCAGCAGCTTGGCCCTTGGGACAGGGGGTTTCATGAACACTGAAGCTTTCTTT | CASSLALGTGGFMNTEAFF
TRBJ1-3 | 15 | TRBV5-1 | . | many | TGCGCCAGCAGCTTGGTCGGGGACTCTGGAAACACCATATATTTT | CASSLVGDSGNTIYF
TRBJ2-5 | 13 | TRBV6-5 | . | . | TGTGCCAGCAGTTATGGGGGCTCGGAGACCCAGTACTTC | CASSYGGSETQYF
TRBJ2-2 | 14 | TRBV11-2 | . | . | TGTGCCAGCAGCTTAGGGTCGGGCACCGGGGAGCTGTTTTTT | CASSLGSGTGELFF
TRBJ1-2 | 13 | TRBV7-2 | . | few | TGTGCCAGCAGCACAATGGCGGGGGACGGCTACACCTTC | CASSTMAGDGYTF
TRBJ2-1 | 15 | TRBV5-4 | . | few | TGTGCCAGCAGTTCGGGGGTTAACTCCTACAATGAGCAGTTCTTC | CASSSGVNSYNEQFF
TRBJ2-7 | 15 | TRBV7-9 | TRBD1 | many | TGTGCCAGCAGCTCCCTTGACAGGGCGACCTACGAGCAGTACTTC | CASSSLDRATYEQYF